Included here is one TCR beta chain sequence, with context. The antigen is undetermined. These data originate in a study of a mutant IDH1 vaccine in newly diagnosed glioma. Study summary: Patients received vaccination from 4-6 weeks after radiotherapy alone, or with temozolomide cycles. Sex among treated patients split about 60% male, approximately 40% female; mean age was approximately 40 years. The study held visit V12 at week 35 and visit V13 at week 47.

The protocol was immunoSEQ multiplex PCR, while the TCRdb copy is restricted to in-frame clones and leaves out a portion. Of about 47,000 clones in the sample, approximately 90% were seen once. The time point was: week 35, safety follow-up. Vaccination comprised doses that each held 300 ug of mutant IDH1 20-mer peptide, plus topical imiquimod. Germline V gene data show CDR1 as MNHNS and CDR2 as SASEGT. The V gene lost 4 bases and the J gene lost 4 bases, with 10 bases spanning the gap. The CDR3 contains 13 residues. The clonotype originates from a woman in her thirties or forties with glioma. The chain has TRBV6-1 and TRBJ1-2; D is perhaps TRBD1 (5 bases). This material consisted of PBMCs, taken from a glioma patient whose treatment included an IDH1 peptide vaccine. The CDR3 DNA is TGTGCCAGCAGTGTTGAGGGGACCTATGGCTACACCTTC. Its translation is CASSVEGTYGYTF.